The 19 T cell receptor beta chains below were found in one sample sequenced in a study of tumor-infiltrating lymphocytes in localized non-small cell lung cancer. The method was immunoSEQ multiplex PCR; TCRdb's version includes in-frame clones alone and lacks a portion of them. The data show 25,000 to 30,000 clones, with approximately 85% seen just once and approximately 2% held by the top ten. Sequencing input: lung tumor tissue. The receptor source for this set is a human donor with non-small cell lung cancer.

This clone occurred once. The chain couples TRBV5-1 to TRBJ1-4; D is uncertain. The V gene's germline CDR1 is SGHRS and CDR2 YFSETQ. Trimming left V 5 bases short and J 2 bases short, with 7 bases between. CDR3 length: 13 residues. The CDR3 reads CASRGVTNEKLFF. The CDR3 nucleotides read TGCGCCAGCAGGGGAGTCACTAATGAAAAACTGTTTTTT.

The chain combines TRBV5-1 with TRBJ2-7; 9 bases agree with TRBD1. The CDR3 sequence is 17 residues long. With V trimmed by 1 base and J by 3 bases, 11 bases remained unmatched. Germline loops: CDR1 SGHRS, CDR2 YFSETQ. In DNA form, the CDR3 reads TGCGCCAGCAGCTTGCCCAGGACAGGGGTTGACCTCTACGAGCAGTACTTC. Protein: CASSLPRTGVDLYEQYF.

The V call is TRBV7-8, the J call TRBJ1-1; 8 positions agree with TRBD1. CDR3 length: 13 amino acids. Losses at the gene ends were 5 bases for V and 5 bases for J; bases not matched to a gene: 4. CDR1 and CDR2 (germline): SGHVS, FQNEAQ. The CDR3 loop is CASSQDRGTEAFF. The CDR3 nucleotides read TGTGCCAGCAGCCAAGACAGGGGAACTGAAGCTTTCTTT.

The rearrangement joins TRBV14 to TRBJ1-2; D might be TRBD1 (6 bases). Germline V gene lookup returns CDR1 SGHDN and CDR2 FVKESK. CDR3 length: 17 amino acids. The germline V and J ends were trimmed by 2 bases and 5 bases, with 21 bases remaining between them. CDR3 region: CASSQYEPSDSRYGYTF. The CDR3 region has the DNA TGTGCCAGCAGCCAATATGAACCCTCGGACAGCAGATATGGCTACACCTTC. The full variable domain, rest sourced from reference TRBV14 and TRBJ1-2, is EAGVTQFPSHSVIEKGQTVTLRCDPISGHDNLYWYRRVMGKEIKFLLHFVKESKQDESGMPNNRFLAERTGGTYSTLKVQPAELEDSGVYFCASSQYEPSDSRYGYTFGSGTRLTVV.

V is TRBV7-8 and J is TRBJ1-6; unclear D gene. V was pared by 2 bases and J by 0 bases, with 14 bases between. Germline V gene lookup returns CDR1 SGHVS and CDR2 FQNEAQ. This CDR3 contains 18 residues. The CDR3 coding sequence is TGTGCCAGCAGCTTAAAGGCCAGCTCGAGCTCCTATAATTCACCCCTCCACTTT. Its protein is CASSLKASSSSYNSPLHF. Supplemented by reference TRBV7-8 and TRBJ1-6, the full variable domain reads GAGVSQSPRYKVAKRGQDVALRCDPISGHVSLFWYQQALGQGPEFLTYFQNEAQLDKSGLPSDRFFAERPEGSVSTLKIQRTQQEDSAVYLCASSLKASSSSYNSPLHFGNGTRLTVT.

The chain joins TRBV11-3 to TRBJ2-5; a weak D match, TRBD2 (6 bases). The CDR3 has 12 residues. In germline, CDR1 is SGHNT, CDR2 YENEEA. Trimming took off 2 bases at V and 7 bases at J, with 8 bases between the two ends. CDR3 in DNA: TGTGCCAGCAGCTTATCGGAGGGGACCCAGTACTTC. Translated: CASSLSEGTQYF.

The chain is built from TRBV7-2 and TRBJ1-6, with D uncertain. Trimming pared 5 bases from V and 8 bases from J, leaving 16 bases between. The CDR3 has 15 residues. Germline loops: CDR1 SGHTA, CDR2 FQGNSA. CDR3 amino acids: CASSPDFRVDSPLHF. The CDR3 DNA follows: TGTGCCAGCAGCCCGGACTTTCGTGTTGATTCACCCCTCCACTTT.

The rearrangement joins TRBV2 to TRBJ1-2, with a tentative D call TRBD1 (6 bases). V was shortened by 5 bases and J by 4 bases, with 11 bases between the two germline ends. The CDR3 consists of 13 residues. Germline loops: CDR1 SNHLY, CDR2 FYNNEI. Here the CDR3 reads CASSPQGRYGYTF. CDR3 nucleotides: TGTGCCAGCAGTCCACAGGGTCGCTATGGCTACACCTTC.

The chain is built from TRBV5-1 and TRBJ2-7, with TRBD1 matching 11 bases. Germline V lookup: CDR1 SGHRS, CDR2 YFSETQ. V lost 5 bases, J lost 3 bases, and 4 bases stayed unmatched. The CDR3 extends over 14 amino acids. The CDR3 nucleotides are TGCGCCAGCAGTGGACAGGGGGCGATCTACGAGCAGTACTTC. It specifies CASSGQGAIYEQYF.

The gene calls are TRBV4-3 and TRBJ1-2; D call uncertain. This CDR3 spans 16 amino acids. Trimming left V 4 bases short and J 2 bases short, with 17 bases between. The germline gives CDR1 LGHNA, CDR2 YSLEER. The CDR3 spells CASSPVAGRANYGYTF. CDR3 nucleotide sequence: TGCGCCAGCAGCCCTGTGGCGGGGAGGGCAAACTATGGCTACACCTTC.

CDR3: CASSLWGVRNTEAFF. CDR3 DNA: TGTGCCAGCAGCTTGTGGGGGGTTAGAAACACTGAAGCTTTCTTT. This chain connects TRBV5-4 to TRBJ1-1, with D perhaps TRBD1 (5 bases). The CDR3 covers 15 residues. V gave up 1 base and J gave up 2 bases, with 12 bases separating them. Germline CDR1 SGHNT, CDR2 YYREEE (reference sequence).

The chain has TRBV4-2 and TRBJ2-5, with a tentative D call TRBD2 (6 bases). Germline V lookup: CDR1 LGHNA, CDR2 YNFKEQ. V was trimmed by 0 bases and J by 11 bases, leaving 13 bases between them. The CDR3 is 13 amino acids. The CDR3 coding sequence is TGTGCCAGCAGCCAAGAGGCTAGCGCCATGCAGTACTTC. This translates into CASSQEASAMQYF.

The V and J genes are TRBV28 and TRBJ1-1; D is unresolved. V was trimmed by 8 bases and J by 1 base, leaving 11 bases between them. The germline V gene encodes CDR1 MDHEN and CDR2 SYDVKM. This CDR3 is 13 amino acids long. The CDR3 here is CASLPPGNTEAFF. The CDR3 DNA sequence: TGTGCCAGCCTCCCCCCCGGGAACACTGAAGCTTTCTTT.

The chain links TRBV6-6 to TRBJ1-2; possibly TRBD1 for D (5 bases). The CDR3 spans 12 residues. CDR1 MNHNY and CDR2 SVGAGI come from the germline V gene (reference sequence). Trimming took 6 bases from V and 8 from J, leaving 13 bases between them. The CDR3 sequence is CASRETWGGYTF. The CDR3 DNA reads TGTGCCAGCAGGGAGACTTGGGGGGGCTACACCTTC.

The genes are TRBV28 and TRBJ1-5; the D gene is possibly TRBD1 (6 bases). The CDR3 has 16 amino acids. CDR1 and CDR2 (germline): MDHEN, SYDVKM. V was clipped by 6 bases and J by 2 bases, with 17 bases between them. DNA for the CDR3: TGTGCCAGCAGCCCCGGCACGGGGGCCGGCAATCAGCCCCAGCATTTT. Its protein is CASSPGTGAGNQPQHF.

This clone was detected only once. The gene calls are TRBV7-9 and TRBJ1-1; 9 bases are a match to TRBD1. Germline V gene data show CDR1 as SEHNR and CDR2 as FQNEAQ (reference sequence). This CDR3 is 12 amino acids long. V lost 5 bases, J lost 8 bases, and 3 bases stayed unmatched. For the CDR3, the DNA is TGTGCCAGCAGCCGAGGGACAGGGGAAGCTTTCTTT. Its translation: CASSRGTGEAFF.

This clone was picked up one time. This chain joins TRBV19 and TRBJ1-6; D possibly corresponds to TRBD1 (5 bases). The CDR3 has 14 residues. CDR1 is LNHDA, CDR2 SQIVND, per germline (reference sequence). V lost 7 bases to trimming and J lost 5 bases, with 12 bases between them. Here the CDR3 reads CASTQGANNSPLHF. CDR3 DNA: TGTGCCAGTACCCAGGGCGCGAATAATTCACCCCTCCACTTT. The full variable domain, with the rest looked up from reference TRBV19 and TRBJ1-6, is DGGITQSPKYLFRKEGQNVTLSCEQNLNHDAMYWYRQDPGQGLRLIYYSQIVNDFQKGDIAEGYSVSREKKESFPLTVTSAQKNPTAFYLCASTQGANNSPLHFGNGTRLTVT.

This clone was seen just once. This chain connects TRBV19 to TRBJ1-5; tentatively, D is TRBD1 (6 bases). V was shortened by 7 bases and J by 4 bases, with 14 bases between the two germline ends. The CDR3 is 14 amino acids. CDR1 and CDR2 from the germline V gene are LNHDA and SQIVND (reference sequence). CDR3 bases: TGTGCCAGTAAGGATGGGACAACTAATCAGCCCCAGCATTTT. It yields the protein CASKDGTTNQPQHF.

V and J are TRBV5-1 and TRBJ1-4, with TRBD1 identical over 7 bases. V shed 3 bases and J 10 bases; nucleotides not matched to a gene: 15. Germline CDR1 is SGHRS and CDR2 is YFSETQ. This CDR3 comprises 16 residues. CDR3 amino acids: CASSYTMTGSGGKLFF. The CDR3 DNA reads as TGCGCCAGCAGCTACACCATGACAGGGTCAGGAGGAAAACTGTTTTTT.